Below are 3 T cell receptor beta chains sequenced from a single sample in a study of CD4 and CD8 cells across lung adenocarcinoma regions (dated by TCRdb to about 2018). The protocol used for the library was PCR. The sequencer was a HiSeq X Ten. TCRdb reprocessing: public reads trimmed at Q25 with fastp, clones called with MiXCR, in-frame beta chains kept. Here each entry gathers all rows of one CDR3 protein and keeps the most common genes and DNA. The sample profile shows tens of thousands of distinct CDR3 sequences; approximately 50% of them were found once. The top ten clones comprise around a quarter of the sample. What was sequenced was CD8+ T cells from the center of a lung tumor. In light of the paper, this sample's cell subset or site label describes: tumor center region. These receptors all stem from a female donor with lung adenocarcinoma. The CD4 and CD8 labels of this study may be unreliable.

This chain uses TRBV20-1 with TRBJ2-3, with 10 nucleotides matching TRBD2. The J call is in doubt because the DNA end fits TRBJ2-7 better. Germline V gene sequence: CDR1 DFQATT, CDR2 SNEGSKA (reference sequence). The CDR3 extends over 16 amino acids. The CDR3 sequence is CSATPVRLAGPHEQYF. CDR3 coding DNA: TGCAGTGCTACGCCCGTCAGACTAGCGGGTCCCCACGAGCAGTACTTC.

This clonotype was found many times. The rearrangement joins TRBV11-2 to TRBJ2-5, with D perhaps TRBD1 or TRBD2 (6 bases each). TRBJ2-7 matches the DNA end more closely, so the J call is doubtful. The CDR3 consists of 16 residues. Germline CDR1 and CDR2: SGHAT and FQNNGV. The CDR3 nucleotides read TGTGCCAGCAGCGGAGGGGGTATGGACCGATTCTACGAGCAGTACTTC. It codes for CASSGGGMDRFYEQYF.

This clonotype was picked up many times. V usage is TRBV12-3 or TRBV12-4 and J usage is TRBJ2-5; perhaps TRBD2 as D (6 bases). The CDR3 covers 16 residues. Between the trimmed V and J ends, which lost 3 bases and 5 bases, there was a span of 19 bases. In DNA form, the CDR3 reads TGTGCCAGCAGTTTTTGGGACTCTAGGACCGGGGAGACCCAGTACTTC. This translates into CASSFWDSRTGETQYF.